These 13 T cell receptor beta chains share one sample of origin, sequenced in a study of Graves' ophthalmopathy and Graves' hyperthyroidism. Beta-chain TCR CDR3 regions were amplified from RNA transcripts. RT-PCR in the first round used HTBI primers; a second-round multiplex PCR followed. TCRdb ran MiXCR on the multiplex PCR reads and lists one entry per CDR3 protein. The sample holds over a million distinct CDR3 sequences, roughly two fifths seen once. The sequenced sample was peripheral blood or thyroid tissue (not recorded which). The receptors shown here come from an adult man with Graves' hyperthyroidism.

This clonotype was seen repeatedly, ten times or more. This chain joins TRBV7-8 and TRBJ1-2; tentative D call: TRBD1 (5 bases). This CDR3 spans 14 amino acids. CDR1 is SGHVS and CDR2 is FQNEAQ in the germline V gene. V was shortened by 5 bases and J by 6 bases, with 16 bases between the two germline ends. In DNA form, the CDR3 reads TGTGCCAGCAGCGACAGTCATAAAGTGAATGGCTACACCTTC. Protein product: CASSDSHKVNGYTF.

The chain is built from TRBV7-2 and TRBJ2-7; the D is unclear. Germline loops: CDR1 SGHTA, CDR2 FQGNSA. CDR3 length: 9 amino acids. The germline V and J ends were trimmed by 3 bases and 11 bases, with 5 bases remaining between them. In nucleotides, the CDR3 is TGTGCCAGCAGCTTGGGGAAGTACTTC. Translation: CASSLGKYF.

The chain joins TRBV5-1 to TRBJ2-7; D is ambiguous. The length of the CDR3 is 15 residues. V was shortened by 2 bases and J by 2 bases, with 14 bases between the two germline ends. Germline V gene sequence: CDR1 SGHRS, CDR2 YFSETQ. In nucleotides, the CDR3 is TGCGCCAGCAGCTTCCCCCAACCTGGGGCCTACGAGCAGTACTTC. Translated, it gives CASSFPQPGAYEQYF.

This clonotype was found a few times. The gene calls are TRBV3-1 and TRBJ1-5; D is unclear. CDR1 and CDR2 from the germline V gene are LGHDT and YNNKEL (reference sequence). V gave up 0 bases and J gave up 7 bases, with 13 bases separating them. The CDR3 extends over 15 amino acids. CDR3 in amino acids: CASSQDRAEGQPQHF. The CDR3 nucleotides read TGTGCCAGCAGCCAAGATAGGGCAGAGGGACAGCCCCAGCATTTT.

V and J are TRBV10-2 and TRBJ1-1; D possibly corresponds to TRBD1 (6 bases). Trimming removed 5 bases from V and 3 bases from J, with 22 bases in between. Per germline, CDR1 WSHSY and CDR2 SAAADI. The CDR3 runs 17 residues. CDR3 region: CASSPWGGVREDTEAFF. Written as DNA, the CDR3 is TGCGCCAGCAGTCCCTGGGGGGGCGTTAGGGAGGACACTGAAGCTTTCTTT.

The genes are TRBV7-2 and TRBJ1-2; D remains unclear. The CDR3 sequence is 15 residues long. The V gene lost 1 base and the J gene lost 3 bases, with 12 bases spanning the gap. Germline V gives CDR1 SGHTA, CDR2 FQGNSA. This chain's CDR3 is CASSLVHQRDYGYTF. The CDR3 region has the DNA TGTGCCAGCAGCTTAGTTCACCAGCGGGACTATGGCTACACCTTC.

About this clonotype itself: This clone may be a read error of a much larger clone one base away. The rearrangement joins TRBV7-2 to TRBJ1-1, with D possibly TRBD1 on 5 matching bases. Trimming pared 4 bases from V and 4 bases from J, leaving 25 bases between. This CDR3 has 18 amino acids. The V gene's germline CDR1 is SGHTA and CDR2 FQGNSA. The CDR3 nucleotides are TGTGCCAGCAGCTATCTCCTGGGGGATTGGAGTAGGGTCACTGAAGCTTTCTTT. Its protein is CASSYLLGDWSRVTEAFF.

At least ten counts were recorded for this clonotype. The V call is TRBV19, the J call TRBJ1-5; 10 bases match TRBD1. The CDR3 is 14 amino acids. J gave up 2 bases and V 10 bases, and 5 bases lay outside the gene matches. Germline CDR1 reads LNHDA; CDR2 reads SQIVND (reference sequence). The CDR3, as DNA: TGTGCCACTGCCGGGACAGGGGGCAATCAGCCCCAGCATTTT. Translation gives CATAGTGGNQPQHF.

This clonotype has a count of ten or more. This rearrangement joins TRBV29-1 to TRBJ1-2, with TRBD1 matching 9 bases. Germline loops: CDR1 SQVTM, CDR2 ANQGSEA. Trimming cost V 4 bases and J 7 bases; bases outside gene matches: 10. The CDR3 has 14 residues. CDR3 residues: CSVGLGTGSSGYTF. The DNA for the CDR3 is TGCAGCGTTGGATTGGGGACAGGGTCCTCTGGCTACACCTTC. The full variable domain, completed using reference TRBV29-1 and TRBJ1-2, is SAVISQKPSRDICQRGTSLTIQCQVDSQVTMMFWYRQQPGQSLTLIATANQGSEATYESGFVIDKFPISRPNLTFSTLTVSNMSPEDSSIYLCSVGLGTGSSGYTFGSGTRLTVV.

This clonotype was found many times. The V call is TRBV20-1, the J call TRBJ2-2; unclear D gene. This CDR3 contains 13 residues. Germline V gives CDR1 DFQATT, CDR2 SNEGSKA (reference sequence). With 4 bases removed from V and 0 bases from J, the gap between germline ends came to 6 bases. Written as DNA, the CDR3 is TGCAGTGCTACCGGTACGAACACCGGGGAGCTGTTTTTT. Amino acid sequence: CSATGTNTGELFF.

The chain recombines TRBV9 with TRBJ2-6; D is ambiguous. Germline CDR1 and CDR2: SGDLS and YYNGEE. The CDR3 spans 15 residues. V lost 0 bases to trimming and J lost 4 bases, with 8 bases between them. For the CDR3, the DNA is TGTGCCAGCAGCGTAGAAAGGGCCGGGGCCAACGTCCTGACTTTC. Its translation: CASSVERAGANVLTF.

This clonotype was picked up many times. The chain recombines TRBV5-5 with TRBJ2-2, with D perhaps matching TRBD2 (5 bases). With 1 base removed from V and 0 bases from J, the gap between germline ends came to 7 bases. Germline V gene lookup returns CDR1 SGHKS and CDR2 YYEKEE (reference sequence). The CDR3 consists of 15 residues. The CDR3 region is CASSLLASNTGELFF. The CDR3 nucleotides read TGTGCCAGCAGCTTGCTAGCATCGAACACCGGGGAGCTGTTTTTT.

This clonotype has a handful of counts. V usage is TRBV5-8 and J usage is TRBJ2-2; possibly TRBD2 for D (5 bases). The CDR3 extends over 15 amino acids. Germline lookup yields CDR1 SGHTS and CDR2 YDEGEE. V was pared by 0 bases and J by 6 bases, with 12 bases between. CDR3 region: CASSLGTSGSGELFF. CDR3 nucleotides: TGTGCCAGCAGCTTGGGTACTAGTGGCTCCGGGGAGCTGTTTTTT.